The rows below give T cell receptor beta chains drawn from one sample of a study of radiation and T cells in renal cell carcinoma. The repertoire was sequenced with immunoSEQ multiplex PCR; TCRdb's copy has only in-frame clones and lacks some. The table lists approximately 86,000 clones, around four fifths of them singletons, with 9.4% in the top ten. The material sequenced was blood, taken from a patient whose treatment included radiotherapy and nephrectomy. Every receptor here comes from a man in his forties or fifties with renal cell carcinoma. CDR3s include the opening cysteine and the closing phenylalanine or tryptophan. Fields, in order: D gene, clone size, J gene, V gene, CDR3 protein, CDR3 DNA. The D gene is left open where the match is weak. Expanded clones get a size class; other rows say once, few or many, or leave the size out.

d_call: .
clone_size: .
j_call: TRBJ1-3
v_call: TRBV2
cdr3_aa: CASKYSGNTIYF
cdr3_nt: TGTGCCAGCAAGTACTCTGGAAACACCATATATTTT

d_call: .
clone_size: .
j_call: TRBJ1-2
v_call: TRBV28
cdr3_aa: CASRPTGYGYTF
cdr3_nt: TGTGCCAGCAGACCAACGGGCTATGGCTACACCTTC

d_call: .
clone_size: .
j_call: TRBJ2-5
v_call: TRBV28
cdr3_aa: CASSFVGTAQETQYF
cdr3_nt: TGTGCCAGCAGTTTTGTGGGTACAGCCCAAGAGACCCAGTACTTC

d_call: .
clone_size: once
j_call: TRBJ2-3
v_call: TRBV19
cdr3_aa: CASTPGRLPAHKSTDTQYF
cdr3_nt: TGTGCCAGTACCCCCGGCCGGCTCCCCGCCCATAAAAGCACAGATACGCAGTATTTT

d_call: .
clone_size: .
j_call: TRBJ2-2
v_call: TRBV9
cdr3_aa: CASSVAGGAPNTGELFF
cdr3_nt: TGTGCCAGCAGCGTAGCCGGAGGGGCCCCGAACACCGGGGAGCTGTTTTTT

d_call: .
clone_size: .
j_call: TRBJ1-1
v_call: TRBV5-1
cdr3_aa: CASSFAGNEAFF
cdr3_nt: TGCGCCAGCAGCTTCGCGGGGAACGAAGCTTTCTTT

d_call: .
clone_size: .
j_call: TRBJ2-7
v_call: TRBV14
cdr3_aa: CASSPGTAFEQYF
cdr3_nt: TGTGCCAGCAGCCCTGGGACGGCCTTCGAGCAGTACTTC

d_call: .
clone_size: .
j_call: TRBJ2-7
v_call: TRBV5-1
cdr3_aa: CASSFRGASSYEQYF
cdr3_nt: TGCGCCAGCAGCTTTAGGGGGGCAAGCTCCTACGAGCAGTACTTC

d_call: TRBD1
clone_size: .
j_call: TRBJ2-3
v_call: TRBV9
cdr3_aa: CASSVGTASGTDTQYF
cdr3_nt: TGTGCCAGCAGCGTGGGGACAGCTTCCGGCACAGATACGCAGTATTTT

d_call: TRBD1
clone_size: .
j_call: TRBJ2-2
v_call: TRBV7-2
cdr3_aa: CASRRAGQGFTGELFF
cdr3_nt: TGTGCCAGCAGGCGAGCGGGACAGGGGTTCACCGGGGAGCTGTTTTTT

d_call: .
clone_size: few
j_call: TRBJ1-1
v_call: TRBV28
cdr3_aa: CASSPGQLNTEAFF
cdr3_nt: TGTGCCAGCAGTCCAGGACAGTTGAACACTGAAGCTTTCTTT

d_call: .
clone_size: .
j_call: TRBJ1-6
v_call: TRBV5-5
cdr3_aa: CASSLEGMTPLHF
cdr3_nt: TGTGCCAGCAGCTTGGAGGGTATGACACCCCTCCACTTT

d_call: TRBD1
clone_size: .
j_call: TRBJ1-1
v_call: TRBV13
cdr3_aa: CASSHSDRPNTEAFF
cdr3_nt: TGTGCCAGCAGCCACTCGGACAGGCCGAACACTGAAGCTTTCTTT

d_call: TRBD2
clone_size: .
j_call: TRBJ2-5
v_call: TRBV7-2
cdr3_aa: CASSLYSGGAPGETQYF
cdr3_nt: TGTGCCAGCAGCTTGTATAGCGGGGGGGCGCCTGGAGAGACCCAGTACTTC

d_call: TRBD1
clone_size: .
j_call: TRBJ1-2
v_call: TRBV6-6
cdr3_aa: CASRRDRGDYGYTF
cdr3_nt: TGTGCCAGCAGACGCGACAGGGGGGACTATGGCTACACCTTC

d_call: TRBD1
clone_size: .
j_call: TRBJ1-1
v_call: TRBV5-1
cdr3_aa: CASSARQGNTEAFF
cdr3_nt: TGCGCCAGCAGCGCAAGACAGGGGAACACTGAAGCTTTCTTT

d_call: .
clone_size: .
j_call: TRBJ2-7
v_call: TRBV7-9
cdr3_aa: CASSSPGTAPYEQYF
cdr3_nt: TGTGCCAGCAGCTCCCCGGGCACGGCTCCCTACGAGCAGTACTTC

d_call: .
clone_size: .
j_call: TRBJ2-1
v_call: TRBV7-9
cdr3_aa: CASSSQSSYNEQFF
cdr3_nt: TGTGCCAGCAGCTCACAGAGCTCCTACAATGAGCAGTTCTTC

d_call: .
clone_size: .
j_call: TRBJ2-1
v_call: TRBV4-3
cdr3_aa: CASSQGQGNEQFF
cdr3_nt: TGCGCCAGCAGCCAAGGGCAGGGCAATGAGCAGTTCTTC

d_call: TRBD2
clone_size: .
j_call: TRBJ2-3
v_call: TRBV29-1
cdr3_aa: CSVGAGGTDTQYF
cdr3_nt: TGCAGCGTTGGGGCGGGGGGGACAGATACGCAGTATTTT

d_call: .
clone_size: .
j_call: TRBJ1-3
v_call: TRBV6-5
cdr3_aa: CASSYSVGGGNTIYF
cdr3_nt: TGTGCCAGCAGTTACTCCGTGGGGGGAGGAAACACCATATATTTT

d_call: TRBD1
clone_size: .
j_call: TRBJ1-2
v_call: TRBV5-1
cdr3_aa: CASSLGQGDLGYTF
cdr3_nt: TGCGCCAGCAGCTTGGGACAGGGGGACCTTGGCTACACCTTC

d_call: .
clone_size: .
j_call: TRBJ2-7
v_call: TRBV11-2
cdr3_aa: CASSAAVSYEQYF
cdr3_nt: TGTGCCAGCAGCGCGGCCGTTTCCTACGAGCAGTACTTC

d_call: .
clone_size: .
j_call: TRBJ2-1
v_call: TRBV7-9
cdr3_aa: CASSLESSKSSYNEQFF
cdr3_nt: TGTGCCAGCAGCTTAGAAAGTAGCAAAAGCTCCTACAATGAGCAGTTCTTC

d_call: .
clone_size: once
j_call: TRBJ1-1
v_call: TRBV5-1
cdr3_aa: CASSEGEDTEAFF
cdr3_nt: TGCGCCAGCAGCGAGGGGGAGGACACTGAAGCTTTCTTT

d_call: .
clone_size: few
j_call: TRBJ2-1
v_call: TRBV27
cdr3_aa: CASSSRGYNEQFF
cdr3_nt: TGTGCCAGCAGTTCTAGGGGTTACAATGAGCAGTTCTTC

d_call: .
clone_size: .
j_call: TRBJ2-3
v_call: TRBV7-2
cdr3_aa: CASSLVLRGDTQYF
cdr3_nt: TGTGCCAGCAGCTTAGTTCTCCGGGGAGATACGCAGTATTTT

d_call: .
clone_size: once
j_call: TRBJ2-2
v_call: TRBV7-8
cdr3_aa: CASTQAGARAGELFF
cdr3_nt: TGTGCCAGCACCCAGGCGGGGGCGCGGGCCGGGGAGCTGTTTTTT

d_call: TRBD2
clone_size: few
j_call: TRBJ2-5
v_call: TRBV7-8
cdr3_aa: CASSLNGLAGLQETQYF
cdr3_nt: TGTGCCAGCAGCTTAAACGGCCTAGCGGGACTCCAAGAGACCCAGTACTTC

d_call: .
clone_size: .
j_call: TRBJ1-1
v_call: TRBV18
cdr3_aa: CASSPIARAEAFF
cdr3_nt: TGTGCCAGCTCACCGATAGCGAGAGCAGAAGCTTTCTTT

d_call: .
clone_size: .
j_call: TRBJ1-1
v_call: TRBV5-1
cdr3_aa: CASSFTSGSSNTEAFF
cdr3_nt: TGCGCCAGCAGTTTTACTTCCGGGTCATCGAACACTGAAGCTTTCTTT

d_call: .
clone_size: .
j_call: TRBJ1-2
v_call: TRBV7-9
cdr3_aa: CASSLLGGYTF
cdr3_nt: TGTGCCAGCAGCTTGTTAGGTGGCTACACCTTC

d_call: TRBD1
clone_size: few
j_call: TRBJ1-6
v_call: TRBV6-1
cdr3_aa: CASSELDRVGSPLHF
cdr3_nt: TGTGCCAGCAGTGAACTGGACAGGGTAGGGTCACCCCTCCACTTT

d_call: .
clone_size: .
j_call: TRBJ2-7
v_call: TRBV7-3
cdr3_aa: CASSSDHYEQYF
cdr3_nt: TGTGCCAGCAGCTCAGACCATTACGAGCAGTACTTC

d_call: .
clone_size: .
j_call: TRBJ2-7
v_call: TRBV2
cdr3_aa: CASSEIGLTYEQYF
cdr3_nt: TGTGCCAGCAGTGAAATAGGACTAACCTACGAGCAGTACTTC

d_call: .
clone_size: .
j_call: TRBJ2-7
v_call: TRBV27
cdr3_aa: CASSSEGTGRNYEQYF
cdr3_nt: TGTGCCAGCAGTTCAGAAGGCACAGGCAGGAACTACGAGCAGTACTTC

d_call: TRBD2
clone_size: .
j_call: TRBJ2-2
v_call: TRBV10-1
cdr3_aa: CASSDGGGSTGELFF
cdr3_nt: TGCGCCAGCAGTGATGGGGGGGGGAGCACCGGGGAGCTGTTTTTT

d_call: TRBD1
clone_size: few
j_call: TRBJ2-7
v_call: TRBV7-8
cdr3_aa: CASSSGTGAYEQYF
cdr3_nt: TGTGCCAGCAGCTCAGGGACAGGGGCCTACGAGCAGTACTTC

d_call: .
clone_size: .
j_call: TRBJ2-7
v_call: TRBV11-2
cdr3_aa: CASSLSDGSYEQYF
cdr3_nt: TGTGCCAGCAGCCTATCGGACGGGTCCTACGAGCAGTACTTC

d_call: .
clone_size: once
j_call: TRBJ1-6
v_call: TRBV11-2
cdr3_aa: CASSLDSGFNSPLHF
cdr3_nt: TGTGCCAGCAGCTTAGATTCTGGTTTTAATTCACCCCTCCACTTT